This T cell receptor beta chain emerged from a study of T cells after yellow fever vaccination. This clonotype was seen many times. Conversion of TCR transcripts into cDNA relied on 5'RACE template switching, which added a universal primer site and UMIs. From the 5' RACE reads, TCRdb called clonotypes with MiXCR, one entry per CDR3 protein. The data show around 120,000 distinct CDR3 sequences, 5.5% to 8% seen once. Germline V gives CDR1 DFQATT, CDR2 SNEGSKA (reference sequence). Trimming removed 1 base at V and 8 bases at J, with 12 bases between. The CDR3 loop spans 13 amino acids. This specimen consisted of CD4+ T cells sorted from PBMCs, obtained approximately 40 days after the first yellow fever vaccination. The origin of this receptor is a man between 18 and 29 years old who received the YFV17D yellow fever vaccine. The rearrangement joins TRBV20-1 to TRBJ2-1; the D is unclear. The CDR3 sequence: CSARGNGIYEQFF. CDR3 DNA: TGCAGTGCTAGAGGGAATGGGATCTATGAGCAGTTCTTC.